Following are 9 T cell receptor beta chains from one sample sequenced in a study of cytomegalovirus exposure and HLA in healthy donors. PCR employed 60 Vbeta and 13 Jbeta primers. Using immunoSEQ multiplex PCR, the repertoire was profiled, and TCRdb retains in-frame clones only, with some absent. Of roughly 120,000 clones listed, 65% to 75% are singletons. Material: PBMCs. The receptors shown here come from a woman between 50 and 59 years old in good health and CMV-seropositive.

The chain joins TRBV29-1 to TRBJ2-3; 11 bases map to TRBD2. Germline CDR1 SQVTM, CDR2 ANQGSEA. The CDR3 is made up of 14 amino acids. Unmatched junction bases numbered 6, after V lost 6 bases and J lost 4 bases. The CDR3 DNA follows: TGCAGCGTCTCGATAGCGGGGGGGGCAGATACGCAGTATTTT. Amino acids: CSVSIAGGADTQYF.

This clone was counted a few times. The gene calls are TRBV27 and TRBJ1-2, with TRBD1 matching over 8 bases. The CDR3 runs 15 residues. Germline V gives CDR1 MNHEY, CDR2 SMNVEV (reference sequence). J was trimmed by 6 bases and V by 2 bases; bases with no gene match: 8. In DNA, the CDR3 is TGTGCCAGCAGTTTAAGGCAGGGGGCTGGAAATGGCTACACCTTC. Its translation: CASSLRQGAGNGYTF.

This sequence joins TRBV21-1 and TRBJ1-2; the table's D gene call, TRBD1, was not cross checked with the DNA. TRBV21-1 is deemed a pseudogene. CDR3 size: 16 residues. The chain's CDR3 is CASSNTPQGSSYGYTF. CDR3 DNA: TGTGCCAGCAGCAATACTCCACAGGGATCGAGCTATGGCTACACCTTC.

The chain uses TRBV13 and TRBJ2-2, with TRBD1 as a possible D gene (6 bases). Trimming cost V 5 bases and J 5 bases, with 18 bases left between them. The CDR3 runs 16 residues. Germline lookup yields CDR1 PRHDT and CDR2 FYEKMQ (reference sequence). The CDR3 loop is CASSRQYRVETGELFF. CDR3 nucleotides: TGTGCCAGCAGCCGACAATACAGGGTAGAGACCGGGGAGCTGTTTTTT.

The chain joins TRBV2 to TRBJ1-2, with 10 bases matching TRBD1. The CDR3 covers 18 residues. Unmatched junction bases numbered 14, after V lost 7 bases and J lost 0 bases. Per the germline V gene, CDR1 is SNHLY and CDR2 is FYNNEI. The CDR3 loop is CASTVSGQGFATNYGYTF. CDR3 nucleotides: TGTGCCAGCACCGTGTCGGGACAGGGGTTCGCTACTAACTATGGCTACACCTTC.

The chain combines TRBV2 with TRBJ2-3; no reliable D call. The CDR3 spans 13 residues. Germline CDR1 reads SNHLY; CDR2 reads FYNNEI. Trimming took 8 bases from V and 3 from J, leaving 12 bases between them. CDR3 residues: CASVRGPTDTQYF. DNA of the CDR3: TGTGCCAGCGTCCGAGGTCCGACAGATACGCAGTATTTT.

The V gene is TRBV6-1, the J gene TRBJ2-3, with a possible D match to TRBD2 (7 bases). CDR1 MNHNS and CDR2 SASEGT come from the germline V gene. CDR3 length: 15 residues. Deletions cut 7 bases from V and 3 bases from J, with 17 bases between. CDR3 loop: CASTGGRVGTDTQYF. CDR3 sequence (DNA): TGTGCCAGCACCGGGGGGCGGGTTGGGACAGATACGCAGTATTTT.

This chain joins TRBV6-6 and TRBJ2-7; 7 nucleotides line up with TRBD2. CDR1 and CDR2 (germline): MNHNY, SVGAGI (reference sequence). The CDR3 runs 14 residues. Germline trimming cut 6 bases from V and 8 bases from J; bases unmatched to any gene: 13. CDR3 protein: CASRDHGGSSQQYF. Written as DNA, the CDR3 is TGTGCCAGCAGAGATCACGGGGGGTCTTCCCAGCAGTACTTC.

The gene calls are TRBV7-2 and TRBJ1-2; 9 nucleotides agree with TRBD1. V gave up 5 bases and J gave up 2 bases; unmatched junction bases: 9. The germline V gene encodes CDR1 SGHTA and CDR2 FQGNSA. The CDR3 is 16 residues long. As DNA, the CDR3 is TGTGCCAGCAGCGCCTACTACAGGGGGCCAAACTATGGCTACACCTTC. Translating gives CASSAYYRGPNYGYTF.